Sequencing of this T cell receptor (beta chain) was carried out in a study of PD-L1 blockade in urothelial cancer. Study-level information: Each participant's history included 0 to 3 prior chemotherapy regimens. Once treatment had started, blood was analyzed at 3 weeks (second dose) and again at 6 weeks.

Details on this clone: Its cognate antigen is unknown.

Libraries were prepared by immunoSEQ multiplex PCR; TCRdb keeps only in-frame clonotypes and omits some of them. The table lists 90,000 to 120,000 clones, about 90% of them singletons. This CDR3 is built from 13 residues. The V and J ends lost 5 bases and 6 bases, in that order; junction bases with no gene match: 2. Germline assignment: CDR1 PRHDT and CDR2 FYEKMQ (reference sequence). Findings and caveats of the study: The study found that durable-benefit patients expanded tumor-associated blood clones more at 3 weeks.

Specimen: PBMCs, collected around atezolizumab (anti-PD-L1) treatment. The source is a woman of 80 years or more with urothelial cancer. The rearrangement joins TRBV13 to TRBJ2-1; 9 positions match TRBD1. The CDR3 DNA reads TGTGCCAGCAGCAAGGACAGGGGCAATGAGCAGTTCTTC. Encoded protein: CASSKDRGNEQFF.